This T cell receptor beta chain was sequenced for a study of cytomegalovirus exposure and HLA in healthy donors. V lost 6 bases and J 3 bases, leaving 12 bases between the germline ends. The CDR3 contains 14 residues. Germline V lookup: CDR1 SSHAT, CDR2 FNYEAQ (reference sequence). The study's findings and limits: TCR sequences were mostly rare, though some public TCRs occurred in many donors.

This PCR relied on a set of 60 Vbeta primers and 13 Jbeta primers. Using immunoSEQ multiplex PCR, the repertoire was profiled, and TCRdb retains in-frame clones only, with some absent. The sample table includes about 210,000 clones. Regarding this clone: The antigen is unknown.

Each donor was nominally healthy when sampled (though unrecorded immune exposures were likely). V is TRBV7-7 and J is TRBJ2-1; D is uncertain. The receptor comes from a woman aged 30 to 39 in good health and CMV-seropositive. The source material was PBMCs. The CDR3 region has the DNA TGTGCCAGCAGGTCCCGCGGAGACTACAATGAGCAGTTCTTC. This translates into CASRSRGDYNEQFF.